One and the same sample provided the 22 T cell receptor beta chains below, sequenced in a study of OX40 agonist ivuxolimab in advanced cancers. Generated by immunoSEQ multiplex PCR, the TCRdb table keeps only in-frame clones and is missing some. The sample has about 78,000 clones; roughly 93% are singletons. Specimen: CD4+ or CD8+ T cells sorted from blood, collected in a trial of the OX40 agonist ivuxolimab. These receptors came from an adult with an advanced solid tumor such as melanoma, head and neck, liver or kidney cancer.

This chain links TRBV2 with TRBJ2-7; possibly TRBD2 for D (5 bases). CDR3 length: 13 amino acids. Germline CDR1 is SNHLY and CDR2 is FYNNEI. Trimming pared 8 bases from V and 12 bases from J, leaving 23 bases between. CDR3 DNA: TGTGCCAGCGGCCGGGAAGAGCGGACCTTATCGTACTTC. Translation gives CASGREERTLSYF.

This chain links TRBV4-2 with TRBJ1-1, with a tentative D call TRBD1 (6 bases). Trimming removed 0 bases at V and 3 bases at J, with 8 bases between. The CDR3 spans 14 residues. Germline CDR1 reads LGHNA; CDR2 reads YNFKEQ. CDR3 DNA sequence: TGTGCCAGCAGCCAAGATAACAGGGACACTGAAGCTTTCTTT. Its protein is CASSQDNRDTEAFF.

This chain joins TRBV11-2 and TRBJ2-1; a possible D gene is TRBD1 (6 bases). V was trimmed by 5 bases and J by 3 bases, leaving 17 bases between them. Germline loops: CDR1 SGHAT, CDR2 FQNNGV. CDR3 size: 16 residues. DNA of the CDR3: TGTGCCAGCAGCCCCAGGGGAGACCAAAGCTACAATGAGCAGTTCTTC. It codes for CASSPRGDQSYNEQFF.

In this sample, this clone turned up once. This chain joins TRBV9 and TRBJ2-3, with D perhaps matching TRBD2 (5 bases). This CDR3 spans 15 amino acids. Germline CDR1 SGDLS, CDR2 YYNGEE. V was shortened by 2 bases and J by 2 bases, with 12 bases between the two germline ends. CDR3 DNA: TGTGCCAGCAGCGTCGGCGGGCACCCCACAGATACGCAGTATTTT. Translated: CASSVGGHPTDTQYF.

This rearrangement joins TRBV10-1 to TRBJ2-5; D is perhaps TRBD1 (6 bases). The CDR3 loop spans 12 amino acids. Germline lookup yields CDR1 WNHNN and CDR2 SYGVQD (reference sequence). V was cut by 6 bases and J by 3 bases, with 8 bases left in between. The DNA of the CDR3 is TGCGCCAGCAGAACAGGGAAAGAGACCCAGTACTTC. It yields the protein CASRTGKETQYF.

This chain uses TRBV28 with TRBJ1-2, with D possibly matching TRBD1 (6 bases). V lost 1 base and J lost 7, with 13 bases in between. The CDR3 is made up of 14 amino acids. Germline values: CDR1 MDHEN, CDR2 SYDVKM. CDR3 in DNA: TGTGCCAGCAGTTTATCCGACAGGTCTGGTGGCTACACCTTC. This codes for CASSLSDRSGGYTF.

The rearrangement links TRBV6-5 to TRBJ2-5; 7 bases align to TRBD2. V gave up 6 bases and J gave up 5 bases; unmatched junction bases: 9. The CDR3 runs to 14 residues. Per the germline V gene, CDR1 is MNHEY and CDR2 is SVGAGI. The CDR3 is CASSLGGGVETQYF. DNA of the CDR3: TGTGCCAGCAGCCTGGGGGGAGGGGTGGAGACCCAGTACTTC.

The rearrangement links TRBV5-4 to TRBJ2-2; perhaps TRBD2 as D (6 bases). CDR3 length: 17 residues. CDR1 SGHNT and CDR2 YYREEE come from the germline V gene (reference sequence). V lost 2 bases, J lost 5 bases, and 19 bases lay in between. DNA for the CDR3: TGTGCCAGCAGCTTTCCGATAGTAGCGGAAGAAACCGGGGAGCTGTTTTTT. The encoded protein is CASSFPIVAEETGELFF. Complete variable domain (other parts from reference TRBV5-4 and TRBJ2-2): ETGVTQSPTHLIKTRGQQVTLRCSSQSGHNTVSWYQQALGQGPQFIFQYYREEENGRGNFPPRFSGLQFPNYSSELNVNALELDDSALYLCASSFPIVAEETGELFFGEGSRLTVL.

The CDR3, as DNA: TGTGCCAGCAGCTTGGCAGGGGGCACTGAAGCTTTCTTT. This translates into CASSLAGGTEAFF. The chain links TRBV11-2 to TRBJ1-1, with 7 bases lining up with TRBD1. The V and J ends lost 3 bases and 4 bases, in that order; junction bases with no gene match: 2. Germline lookup yields CDR1 SGHAT and CDR2 FQNNGV. The CDR3 sequence is 13 residues long.

The chain recombines TRBV2 with TRBJ2-4, with a tentative D call TRBD1 (6 bases). The CDR3 is made up of 12 amino acids. V lost 6 bases to trimming and J lost 12 bases, with 15 bases between them. Germline V lookup: CDR1 SNHLY, CDR2 FYNNEI. The CDR3 nucleotides read TGTGCCAGCAGGGACAGTGAAGCCCCTCAGTACTTC. Its translation is CASRDSEAPQYF.

A word on this clone: The identical CDR3 is also encoded by other nucleotide sequences in the sample. This sequence joins TRBV7-9 and TRBJ1-2; 9 bases fit TRBD1. With V trimmed by 5 bases and J by 4 bases, 2 bases remained unmatched. This CDR3 contains 13 residues. From germline, CDR1 is SEHNR and CDR2 FQNEAQ (reference sequence). The CDR3 DNA reads TGTGCCAGCAGCCTGGGACAGGGCTATGGCTACACCTTC. Translating gives CASSLGQGYGYTF.

The chain is built from TRBV18 and TRBJ1-1; unclear D gene. The V gene's germline CDR1 is KGHSH and CDR2 LQKENI. CDR3 length: 14 residues. Trimming removed 1 base from V and 3 bases from J, with 9 bases in between. The CDR3 loop reads CASSPLAVDTEAFF. CDR3 DNA: TGTGCCAGCTCACCACTCGCGGTGGACACTGAAGCTTTCTTT.

The V gene is TRBV7-9, the J gene TRBJ2-3, with D uncertain. V gave up 1 base and J gave up 4 bases, with 6 bases separating them. Germline CDR1 is SEHNR and CDR2 is FQNEAQ (reference sequence). The CDR3 length is 13 residues. The CDR3: CASSLGPADTQYF. The CDR3 nucleotides are TGTGCCAGCAGCTTAGGGCCTGCAGATACGCAGTATTTT.

The V and J genes are TRBV28 and TRBJ1-1; D gene ambiguous. The germline V gene has CDR1 MDHEN and CDR2 SYDVKM. V was trimmed by 2 bases and J by 6 bases, leaving 16 bases between them. This CDR3 is 15 amino acids long. DNA for the CDR3: TGTGCCAGCAGTTTAGGAGGCGCCGCGGGAGCTGAAGCTTTCTTT. It encodes CASSLGGAAGAEAFF.

This sequence joins TRBV7-9 and TRBJ2-5, with D possibly matching TRBD1 (5 bases). This CDR3 is 14 amino acids long. V dropped 1 base and J dropped 7 bases, with 13 bases sitting between them. CDR1 SEHNR and CDR2 FQNEAQ come from the germline V gene (reference sequence). The CDR3 is CASSLVGSQGTQYF. CDR3 coding DNA: TGTGCCAGCAGCTTAGTGGGGTCCCAGGGGACCCAGTACTTC. The complete variable domain, with remaining parts taken from reference TRBV7-9 and TRBJ2-5, reads DTGVSQNPRHKITKRGQNVTFRCDPISEHNRLYWYRQTLGQGPEFLTYFQNEAQLEKSRLLSDRFSAERPKGSFSTLEIQRTEQGDSAMYLCASSLVGSQGTQYFGPGTRLLVL.

About this clone itself: A read error may produce the germline difference seen at one junction end. The chain couples TRBV2 to TRBJ1-1, with a tentative D call TRBD1 (5 bases). The germline V gene has CDR1 SNHLY and CDR2 FYNNEI. There are 12 residues in the CDR3. The CDR3 DNA sequence: TGTGCCAGCGGTGAAAGGGGCACTGAAGCTTTCTTT. Translated, it gives CASGERGTEAFF.

The gene calls are TRBV11-2 and TRBJ2-3, with D tentatively TRBD1 (6 bases). Trimming removed 1 base at V and 2 bases at J, with 13 bases between. The CDR3 is 16 amino acids. Germline values: CDR1 SGHAT, CDR2 FQNNGV. CDR3 sequence reads: CASSLVRQVPTDTQYF. The DNA for the CDR3 is TGTGCCAGCAGCTTAGTCCGACAGGTCCCCACAGATACGCAGTATTTT.

The chain is built from TRBV5-4 and TRBJ2-1, with D possibly being TRBD2 (6 bases). Germline assignment: CDR1 SGHNT and CDR2 YYREEE (reference sequence). Trimming took 7 bases from V and 8 from J, leaving 16 bases between them. The CDR3 sequence is 13 residues long. The CDR3 DNA follows: TGTGCCAGCTCACAAGCCGGCGGGGATGAGCAGTTCTTC. Translated: CASSQAGGDEQFF.

The chain combines TRBV13 with TRBJ1-2; D may be TRBD1 (5 bases). The CDR3 sequence is 13 residues long. Trimming removed 2 bases at V and 6 bases at J, with 10 bases between. The germline CDR1 and CDR2 sequences are PRHDT and FYEKMQ (reference sequence). CDR3 nucleotides: TGTGCCAGCAGCTTACGGGGGACGGATGGCTACACCTTC. This encodes CASSLRGTDGYTF.

The chain joins TRBV5-1 to TRBJ1-2; the D gene is possibly TRBD1 (5 bases). CDR3 length equals 15 residues. Germline lookup yields CDR1 SGHRS and CDR2 YFSETQ. The V end lost 3 bases, the J end lost 4 bases, and 16 bases lay between the germline ends. DNA for the CDR3: TGCGCCAGCAGCTCTACAGGACCGGGCGGCTATGGCTACACCTTC. It encodes CASSSTGPGGYGYTF.

V and J are TRBV5-4 and TRBJ1-1; perhaps TRBD1 as D (5 bases). The ends were cut back, 2 bases at V and 6 bases at J, with 17 bases in the middle. This CDR3 spans 15 amino acids. The germline CDR1 and CDR2 sequences are SGHNT and YYREEE (reference sequence). The CDR3, as DNA: TGTGCCAGCAGCTTAGATGGGGCCGCGGGGGCTGAAGCTTTCTTT. Its protein product is CASSLDGAAGAEAFF.

The chain links TRBV14 to TRBJ1-1; 10 nucleotides line up with TRBD1. CDR1 SGHDN and CDR2 FVKESK come from the germline V gene. This CDR3 has 16 amino acids. V lost 4 bases to trimming and J lost 4 bases; unmatched junction nucleotides: 9. CDR3 sequence reads: CASSPWGTGVGTEAFF. CDR3 bases: TGTGCCAGCAGCCCGTGGGGGACAGGGGTCGGCACTGAAGCTTTCTTT.